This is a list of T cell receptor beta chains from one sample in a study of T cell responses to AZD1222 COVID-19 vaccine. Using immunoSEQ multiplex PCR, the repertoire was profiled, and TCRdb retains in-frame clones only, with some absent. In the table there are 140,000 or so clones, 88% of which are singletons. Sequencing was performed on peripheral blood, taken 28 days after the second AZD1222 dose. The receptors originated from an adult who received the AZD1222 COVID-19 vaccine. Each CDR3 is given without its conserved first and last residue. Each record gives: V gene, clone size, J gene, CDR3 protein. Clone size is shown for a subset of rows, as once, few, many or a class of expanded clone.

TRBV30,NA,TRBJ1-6,AWADRGDSPLH
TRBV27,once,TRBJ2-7,ASSLAGQGSYEQY
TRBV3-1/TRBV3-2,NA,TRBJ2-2,ASSQRSATGELF
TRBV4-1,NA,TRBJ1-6,ASSEGANSPLH
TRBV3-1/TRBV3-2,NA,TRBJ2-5,ASSQEGGRETQY
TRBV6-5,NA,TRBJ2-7,ASPTESSYEQY
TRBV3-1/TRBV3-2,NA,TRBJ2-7,ASSPQWTGGHSYEQY
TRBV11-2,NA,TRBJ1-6,ASSNSSYNSPLH
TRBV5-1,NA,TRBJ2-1,ASSFPPNEQF
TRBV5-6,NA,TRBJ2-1,ASSLVSGGVIQQF
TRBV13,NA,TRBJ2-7,ASSPGRTNYYEQY
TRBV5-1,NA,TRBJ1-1,ASSERWANTEAF
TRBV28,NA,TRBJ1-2,ASSLAGPYYT
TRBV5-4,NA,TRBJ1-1,ASSPGVQNTEAF
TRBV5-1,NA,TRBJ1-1,ASSPGTVNTEAF
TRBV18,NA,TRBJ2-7,ASSPDGTREQY
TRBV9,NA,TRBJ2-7,ASSVGSGSPKTYEQY
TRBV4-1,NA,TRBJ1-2,ASSHVSGGVIYGYT
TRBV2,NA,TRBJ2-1,ASSNLAGGLYNEQF
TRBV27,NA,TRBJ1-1,ASKEFMNTEAF
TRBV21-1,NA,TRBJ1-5,ASSKGGRVSSYSNQPQH
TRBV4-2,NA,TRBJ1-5,ASSQDWEGLQPQH
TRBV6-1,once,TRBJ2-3,ASSEKRGGLTDTQY
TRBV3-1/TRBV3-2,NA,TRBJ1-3,ASSQGPGSSGNTIY
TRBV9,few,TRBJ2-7,ASSVDRYSYEQY
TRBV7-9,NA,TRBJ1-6,ASSLRDSTSPLH
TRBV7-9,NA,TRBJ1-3,ASSFTFSGNTIY
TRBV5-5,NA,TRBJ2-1,ASSLAGGSSYNEQF
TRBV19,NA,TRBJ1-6,ASSYTGGNSPLH
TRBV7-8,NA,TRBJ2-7,ASSKLSGGAYEQY
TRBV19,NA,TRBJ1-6,ASSSKSTHSPLH
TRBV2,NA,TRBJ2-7,ASREGYEQY
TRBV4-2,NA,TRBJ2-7,ASSQETDGTIGTYEQY
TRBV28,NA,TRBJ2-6,ASSLTGFGANVLT
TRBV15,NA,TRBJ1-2,ATSRTGVDYGYT
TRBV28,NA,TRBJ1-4,ASTGSAATNEKLF
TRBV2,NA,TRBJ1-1,ASRNRGTTEAF
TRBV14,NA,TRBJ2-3,ASSQALAGGLD
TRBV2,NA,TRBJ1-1,ASRYTEAF
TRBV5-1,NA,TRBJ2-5,ASSLGAGPQETQY
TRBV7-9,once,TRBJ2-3,ASSSLAGGPGVTDTQY
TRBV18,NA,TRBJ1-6,ASSPPGQVDNSPLH
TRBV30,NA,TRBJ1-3,AWSRASPGNTIY
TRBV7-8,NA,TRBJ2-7,ASSRTDRDEQY
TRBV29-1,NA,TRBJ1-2,SVYLPGFYGYT
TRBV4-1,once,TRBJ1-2,ASSQDPRSVNYGYT
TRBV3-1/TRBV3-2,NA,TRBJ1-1,ASSQGGSWNTEAF
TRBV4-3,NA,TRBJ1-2,ASSQDTGSNYGYT
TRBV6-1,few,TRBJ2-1,ASSEPGNEQF
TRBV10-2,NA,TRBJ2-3,ASRDLTSGSTDTQY
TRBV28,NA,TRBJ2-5,ASSLEETQY
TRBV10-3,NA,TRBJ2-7,AISAGLAGALDEQY
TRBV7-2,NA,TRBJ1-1,ASSITGDTEAF
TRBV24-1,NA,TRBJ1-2,ATSDTRTGGANGYT
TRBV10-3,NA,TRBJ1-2,AISESATGVGIYGYT